This passage covers 18 T cell receptor beta chains from one sample sequenced in a study of T cell responses to AZD1222 COVID-19 vaccine. Here immunoSEQ multiplex PCR was the method, and the copy in TCRdb shows in-frame clones only, minus some. The data show about 150,000 clones, around 93% seen once. The specimen was peripheral blood, collected on day 0 of AZD1222 vaccination. The receptor source for this set is an adult in good health.

The genes are TRBV6-5 and TRBJ2-7; D call uncertain. V was trimmed by 4 bases and J by 6 bases, leaving 13 bases between them. There are 13 residues in the CDR3. CDR1 MNHEY and CDR2 SVGAGI come from the germline V gene. The CDR3 sequence: CASSLIGSREQYF. DNA of the CDR3: TGTGCCAGCAGTTTGATAGGGTCGCGCGAGCAGTACTTC.

The rearrangement joins TRBV6-1 to TRBJ1-5; D perhaps matches TRBD1 (6 bases). The germline V gene encodes CDR1 MNHNS and CDR2 SASEGT. V was trimmed by 4 bases and J by 6 bases, leaving 25 bases between them. The CDR3 runs 18 residues. For the CDR3, the DNA is TGTGCCAGCAGTGTTATTCTACGCAGTGGGGGGGCGCGTCAGCCCCAGCATTTT. Residues: CASSVILRSGGARQPQHF.

CDR3 residues: CASSLGLAGVTDTQYF. The CDR3 region has the DNA TGTGCCAGCAGCCTAGGACTAGCGGGAGTGACAGATACGCAGTATTTT. V usage is TRBV2 and J usage is TRBJ2-3; 13 bases are shared with TRBD2. The CDR3 is 16 amino acids. Looked up from germline, CDR1 is SNHLY and CDR2 is FYNNEI. Trimming removed 6 bases from V and 3 bases from J; junction bases left unmatched: 6.

This clone was recorded only once. The CDR3 sequence: CASSLAGLAYEQYF. The CDR3 DNA reads TGTGCCAGCAGCTTGGCCGGACTAGCCTACGAGCAGTACTTC. The V and J genes are TRBV5-4 and TRBJ2-7; 7 bases agree with TRBD2. The length of the CDR3 is 14 residues. J was trimmed by 2 bases and V by 0 bases; bases with no gene match: 2. Germline V gene lookup returns CDR1 SGHNT and CDR2 YYREEE (reference sequence).

Here the CDR3 reads CASCPDLGEYF. For the CDR3, the DNA is TGTGCCAGCTGTCCAGACCTTGGCGAGTACTTC. The rearrangement joins TRBV21-1 to TRBJ2-7. TRBV21-1 is reported as a pseudogene. There are 11 residues in the CDR3.

V and J are TRBV24-1 and TRBJ1-2, with D perhaps TRBD1 (6 bases). CDR1 KGHDR and CDR2 SFDVKD come from the germline V gene. Trimming removed 9 bases at V and 4 bases at J, with 11 bases between. The CDR3 contains 12 residues. This chain's CDR3 is CATRDTLYGYTF. In DNA form, the CDR3 reads TGTGCCACCCGGGACACCCTCTATGGCTACACCTTC.

This clone occurred once. This chain joins TRBV9 and TRBJ2-6; D is undetermined. V shed 3 bases and J shed 1 base, with 5 bases lying between them. CDR3 length: 14 residues. Germline-derived CDR1 and CDR2 are SGDLS and YYNGEE. The CDR3 region has the DNA TGTGCCAGCAGCGCCGAATCTGGGGCCAACGTCCTGACTTTC. This sequence encodes CASSAESGANVLTF.

The chain joins TRBV6-5 to TRBJ2-2, with TRBD1 identical over 7 bases. J lost 3 bases, V lost 0 bases, and 1 base had no gene match. The germline V gene encodes CDR1 MNHEY and CDR2 SVGAGI. CDR3 length equals 15 residues. CDR3 coding DNA: TGTGCCAGCAGTTACTCCACAGGGGACACCGGGGAGCTGTTTTTT. This sequence encodes CASSYSTGDTGELFF.

The V call is TRBV5-1, the J call TRBJ2-5; the match to TRBD2 covers 10 bases. Germline assignment: CDR1 SGHRS and CDR2 YFSETQ. Unmatched junction bases numbered 1, after V lost 3 bases and J lost 2 bases. The CDR3 contains 14 residues. CDR3 region: CASSWGLAQETQYF. The DNA of the CDR3 is TGCGCCAGCAGCTGGGGACTAGCGCAAGAGACCCAGTACTTC.

The chain carries TRBV4-2 and TRBJ1-4; maybe TRBD1 (5 bases). Trimming cost V 0 bases and J 8 bases, with 10 bases left between them. CDR1 is LGHNA and CDR2 is YNFKEQ in the germline V gene. The length of the CDR3 is 14 residues. The CDR3 loop is CASSQDQGEEKLFF. CDR3 in DNA: TGTGCCAGCAGCCAAGATCAGGGAGAAGAAAAACTGTTTTTT.

The genes are TRBV6-5 and TRBJ2-3; D unclear. This CDR3 comprises 13 residues. Germline CDR1 is MNHEY and CDR2 is SVGAGI. V was cut by 0 bases and J by 4 bases, with 5 bases left in between. CDR3 sequence reads: CASSYSRSDTQYF. For the CDR3, the DNA is TGTGCCAGCAGTTACTCTCGGTCAGATACGCAGTATTTT.

V usage is TRBV11-2 and J usage is TRBJ2-5; D not certain. Germline V gives CDR1 SGHAT, CDR2 FQNNGV. CDR3 size: 13 residues. V lost 4 bases, J lost 4 bases, and 10 bases lay in between. The DNA for the CDR3 is TGTGCCAGCAGCTCTACTCTAGGAGAGACCCAGTACTTC. It specifies CASSSTLGETQYF.

The rearrangement joins TRBV10-3 to TRBJ1-1; 7 bases map to TRBD1. After removal of 3 bases from V and 5 bases from J, the junction contained 3 bases not matched to a gene. CDR3 length: 13 amino acids. CDR1 is ENHRY, CDR2 SYGVKD, per germline. The CDR3 sequence is CAISEGGWTEAFF. CDR3 bases: TGTGCCATCAGTGAAGGGGGCTGGACTGAAGCTTTCTTT.

This chain uses TRBV2 with TRBJ2-2, with a tentative D call TRBD1 (5 bases). V dropped 7 bases and J dropped 0 bases, with 12 bases sitting between them. The length of the CDR3 is 15 residues. Germline values: CDR1 SNHLY, CDR2 FYNNEI. CDR3 nucleotides: TGTGCCAGCACCATGGGGCTAGCGAACACCGGGGAGCTGTTTTTT. It codes for CASTMGLANTGELFF.

This chain connects TRBV4-3 to TRBJ1-2; D remains ambiguous. CDR1 is LGHNA, CDR2 YSLEER, per germline. The V and J ends lost 0 bases and 5 bases respectively, with 7 bases between them. This CDR3 comprises 13 residues. The CDR3 DNA reads as TGCGCCAGCAGCCAAGATGAGAAATATGGCTACACCTTC. Translated: CASSQDEKYGYTF.

The chain links TRBV19 to TRBJ2-6; 11 bases fit TRBD2. The trim removed 7 bases at V and 0 bases at J, leaving 5 bases unmatched. The CDR3 covers 17 residues. In germline, CDR1 is LNHDA, CDR2 SQIVND (reference sequence). Written as DNA, the CDR3 is TGTGCCAGTACCGGGACTAGCGGAAACTCTGGGGCCAACGTCCTGACTTTC. This sequence encodes CASTGTSGNSGANVLTF.

The chain has TRBV10-3 and TRBJ1-1; no definite D call. Trimming stripped 0 bases from V and 1 base from J, with 9 bases between. The germline gives CDR1 ENHRY, CDR2 SYGVKD. There are 15 residues in the CDR3. The CDR3 protein is CAISESRVRNTEAFF. CDR3 nucleotide sequence: TGTGCCATCAGTGAGTCACGGGTCCGGAACACTGAAGCTTTCTTT.

The CDR3 DNA reads as TGTGCCAGCTCATCCACCTTCGGGGAAGGGAATGGCTACACCTTC. It is translated as CASSSTFGEGNGYTF. The chain combines TRBV18 with TRBJ1-2; unclear D gene. This CDR3 comprises 15 residues. V was shortened by 5 bases and J by 6 bases, with 19 bases between the two germline ends. Looked up from germline, CDR1 is KGHSH and CDR2 is LQKENI.